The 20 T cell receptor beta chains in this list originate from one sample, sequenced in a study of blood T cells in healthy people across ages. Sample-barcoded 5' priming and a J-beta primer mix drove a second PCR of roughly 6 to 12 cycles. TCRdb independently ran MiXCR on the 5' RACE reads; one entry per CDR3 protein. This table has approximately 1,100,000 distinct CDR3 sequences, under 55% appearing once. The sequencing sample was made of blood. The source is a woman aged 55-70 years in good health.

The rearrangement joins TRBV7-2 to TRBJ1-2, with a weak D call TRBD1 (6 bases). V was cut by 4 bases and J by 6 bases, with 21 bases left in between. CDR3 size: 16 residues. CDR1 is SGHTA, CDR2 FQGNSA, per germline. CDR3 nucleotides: TGTGCCAGCAGCTGGGTAGGGTGGGGGGCCGTGGATGGCTACACCTTC. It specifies CASSWVGWGAVDGYTF.

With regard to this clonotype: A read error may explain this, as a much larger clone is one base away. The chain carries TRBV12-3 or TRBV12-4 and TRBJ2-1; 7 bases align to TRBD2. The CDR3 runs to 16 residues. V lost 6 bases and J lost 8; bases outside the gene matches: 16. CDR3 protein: CASSLRISGWSDEQFF. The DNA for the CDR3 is TGTGCCAGCAGCCTCAGAATTAGCGGGTGGTCGGATGAGCAGTTCTTC.

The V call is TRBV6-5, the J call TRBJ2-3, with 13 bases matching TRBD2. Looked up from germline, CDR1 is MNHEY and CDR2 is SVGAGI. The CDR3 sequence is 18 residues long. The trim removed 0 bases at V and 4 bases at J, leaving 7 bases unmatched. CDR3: CASSYSWTSGSYADTQYF. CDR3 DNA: TGTGCCAGCAGTTACTCGTGGACTAGCGGGAGTTATGCAGATACGCAGTATTTT.

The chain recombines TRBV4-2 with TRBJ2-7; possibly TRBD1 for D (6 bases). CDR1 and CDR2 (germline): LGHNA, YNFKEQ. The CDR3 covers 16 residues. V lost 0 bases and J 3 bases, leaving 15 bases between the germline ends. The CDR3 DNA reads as TGTGCCAGCAGCCAAGACTCAGGGGAGCAAATCTACGAGCAGTACTTC. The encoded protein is CASSQDSGEQIYEQYF.

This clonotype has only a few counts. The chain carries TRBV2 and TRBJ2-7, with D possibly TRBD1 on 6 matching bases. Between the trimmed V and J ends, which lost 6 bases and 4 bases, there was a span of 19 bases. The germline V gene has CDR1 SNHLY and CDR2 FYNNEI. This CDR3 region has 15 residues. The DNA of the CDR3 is TGTGCCAGCAGCTTACAGGGCCAGGGGTTATACGAGCAGTACTTC. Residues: CASSLQGQGLYEQYF.

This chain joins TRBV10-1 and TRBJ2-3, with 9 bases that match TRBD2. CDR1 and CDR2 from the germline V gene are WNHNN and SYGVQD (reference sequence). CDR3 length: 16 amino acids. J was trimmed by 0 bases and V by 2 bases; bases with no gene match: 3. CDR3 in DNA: TGCGCCAGCAGTGAGCTAGCGGGGACTAGCACAGATACGCAGTATTTT. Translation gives CASSELAGTSTDTQYF.

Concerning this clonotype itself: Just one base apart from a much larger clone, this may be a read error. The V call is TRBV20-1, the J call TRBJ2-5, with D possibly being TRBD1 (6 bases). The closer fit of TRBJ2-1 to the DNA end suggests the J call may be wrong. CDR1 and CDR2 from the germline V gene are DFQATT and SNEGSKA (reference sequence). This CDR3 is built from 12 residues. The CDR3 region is CSATRGQETQFF. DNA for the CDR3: TGCAGTGCTACAAGGGGACAAGAGACCCAGTTCTTC.

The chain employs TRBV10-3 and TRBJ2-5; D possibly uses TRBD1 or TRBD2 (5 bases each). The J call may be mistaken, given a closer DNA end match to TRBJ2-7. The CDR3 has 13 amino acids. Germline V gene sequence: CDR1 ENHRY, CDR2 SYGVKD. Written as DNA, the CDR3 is TGTGCCACGAACCGGGACGACGCCTACGAGCAGTACTTC. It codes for CATNRDDAYEQYF.

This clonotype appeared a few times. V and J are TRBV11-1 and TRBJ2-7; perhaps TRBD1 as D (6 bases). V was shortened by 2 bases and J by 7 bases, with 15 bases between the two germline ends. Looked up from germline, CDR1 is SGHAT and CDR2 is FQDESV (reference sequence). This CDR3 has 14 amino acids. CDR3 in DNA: TGTGCCAGCAGCTTATCCTGGGGGCGTGGGGAGCAGTACTTC. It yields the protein CASSLSWGRGEQYF.

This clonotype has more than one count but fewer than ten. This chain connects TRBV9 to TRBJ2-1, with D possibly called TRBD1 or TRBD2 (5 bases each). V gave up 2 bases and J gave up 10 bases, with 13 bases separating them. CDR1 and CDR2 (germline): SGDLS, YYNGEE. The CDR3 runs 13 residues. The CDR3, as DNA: TGTGCCAGCAGCGTTTCAGGGAGCAGGGAGCAGTTCTTC. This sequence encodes CASSVSGSREQFF.

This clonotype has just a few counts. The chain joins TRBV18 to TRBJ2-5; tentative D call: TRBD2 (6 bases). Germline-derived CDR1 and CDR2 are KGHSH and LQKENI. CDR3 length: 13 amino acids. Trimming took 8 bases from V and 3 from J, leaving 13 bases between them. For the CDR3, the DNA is TGTGCCAGCAGCGGGTCCGGGGAAGAGACCCAGTACTTC. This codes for CASSGSGEETQYF.

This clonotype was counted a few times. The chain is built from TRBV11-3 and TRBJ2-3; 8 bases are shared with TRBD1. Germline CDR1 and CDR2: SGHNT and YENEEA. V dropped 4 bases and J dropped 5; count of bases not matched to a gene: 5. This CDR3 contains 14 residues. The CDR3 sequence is CASSSSQGVDTQYF. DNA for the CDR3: TGTGCCAGCAGCTCGTCACAGGGGGTAGATACGCAGTATTTT. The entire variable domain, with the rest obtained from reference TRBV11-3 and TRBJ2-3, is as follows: EAGVVQSPRYKIIEKKQPVAFWCNPISGHNTLYWYLQNLGQGPELLIRYENEEAVDDSQLPKDRFSAERLKGVDSTLKIQPAELGDSAVYLCASSSSQGVDTQYFGPGTRLTVL.

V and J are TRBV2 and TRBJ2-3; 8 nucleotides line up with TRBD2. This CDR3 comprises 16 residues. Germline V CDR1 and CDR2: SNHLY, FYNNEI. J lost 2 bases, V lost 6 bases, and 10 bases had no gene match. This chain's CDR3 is CASSRSGSGVTDTQYF. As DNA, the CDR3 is TGTGCCAGCAGCCGAAGCGGGAGTGGGGTCACAGATACGCAGTATTTT. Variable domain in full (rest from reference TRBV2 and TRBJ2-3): EPEVTQTPSHQVTQMGQEVILRCVPISNHLYFYWYRQILGQKVEFLVSFYNNEISEKSEIFDDQFSVERPDGSNFTLKIRSTKLEDSAMYFCASSRSGSGVTDTQYFGPGTRLTVL.

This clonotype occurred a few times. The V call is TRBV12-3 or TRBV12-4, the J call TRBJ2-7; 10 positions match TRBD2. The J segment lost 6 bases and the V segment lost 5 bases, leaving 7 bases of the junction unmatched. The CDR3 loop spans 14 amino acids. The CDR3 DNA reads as TGTGCCAGCAGTCCGGGACTAGCGTCGGGCGAGCAGTACTTC. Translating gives CASSPGLASGEQYF.

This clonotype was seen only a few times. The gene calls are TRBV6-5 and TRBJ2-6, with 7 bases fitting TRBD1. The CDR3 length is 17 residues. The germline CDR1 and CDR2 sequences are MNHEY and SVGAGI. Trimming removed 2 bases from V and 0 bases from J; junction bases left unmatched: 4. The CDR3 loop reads CASSYQGVLSGANVLTF. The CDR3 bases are TGTGCCAGCAGTTACCAGGGGGTGCTCTCTGGGGCCAACGTCCTGACTTTC.

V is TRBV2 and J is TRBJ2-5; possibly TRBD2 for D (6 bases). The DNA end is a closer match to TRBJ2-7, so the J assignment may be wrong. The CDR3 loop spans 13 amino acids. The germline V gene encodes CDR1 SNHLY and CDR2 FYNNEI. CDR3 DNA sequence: TGTGCCAGCGGACCGGAGGGCCAATACGAGCAGTACTTC. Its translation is CASGPEGQYEQYF.

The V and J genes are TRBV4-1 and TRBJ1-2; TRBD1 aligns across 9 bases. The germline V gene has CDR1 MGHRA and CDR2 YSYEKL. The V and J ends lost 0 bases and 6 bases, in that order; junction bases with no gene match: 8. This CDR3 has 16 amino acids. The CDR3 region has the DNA TGCGCCAGCAGCCAAGAATCAGGACAGGGGATTGATGGCTACACCTTC. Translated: CASSQESGQGIDGYTF.

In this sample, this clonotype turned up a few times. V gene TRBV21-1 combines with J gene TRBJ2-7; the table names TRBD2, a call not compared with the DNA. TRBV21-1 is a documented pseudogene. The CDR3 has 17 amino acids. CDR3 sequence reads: CASSHELAGYQTYEQYF. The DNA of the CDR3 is TGTGCCAGCAGCCACGAACTAGCGGGTTACCAAACCTACGAGCAGTACTTC.

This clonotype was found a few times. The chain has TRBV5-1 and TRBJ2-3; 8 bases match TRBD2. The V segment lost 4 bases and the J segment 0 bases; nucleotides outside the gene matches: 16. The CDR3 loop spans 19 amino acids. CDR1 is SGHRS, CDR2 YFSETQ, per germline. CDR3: CASSETGVPLADSTDTQYF. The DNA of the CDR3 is TGCGCCAGCAGCGAGACTGGGGTTCCACTAGCGGATAGCACAGATACGCAGTATTTT.

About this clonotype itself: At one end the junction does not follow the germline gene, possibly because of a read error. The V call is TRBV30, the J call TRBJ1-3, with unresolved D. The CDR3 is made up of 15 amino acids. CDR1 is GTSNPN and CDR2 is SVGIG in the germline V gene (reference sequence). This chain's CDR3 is CAWTSLAGSENTIYF. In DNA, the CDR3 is TGTGCCTGGACCTCCCTGGCGGGTTCTGAAAACACCATATATTTT.